The 16 T cell receptor beta chains below all came from one sample that was sequenced in a study of control samples from healthy donors and cancer patients. Using immunoSEQ multiplex PCR, the repertoire was profiled, and TCRdb retains in-frame clones only, with some absent. The sample contains around 70,000 clones, 75% to 85% of which appear only once. The specimen was blood. All receptors derive from a man aged 60-69 years in good health.

The chain carries TRBV5-4 and TRBJ2-7; 8 bases fit TRBD2. Trimming cost V 1 base and J 1 base; bases outside gene matches: 1. Germline-derived CDR1 and CDR2 are SGHNT and YYREEE (reference sequence). This CDR3 has 14 residues. DNA for the CDR3: TGTGCCAGCAGCTTGACTAGCGGTTCCTACGAGCAGTACTTC. This codes for CASSLTSGSYEQYF.

V usage is TRBV19 and J usage is TRBJ1-3, with a tentative D call TRBD1 (5 bases). Germline V CDR1 and CDR2: LNHDA, SQIVND (reference sequence). V lost 7 bases and J lost 0, with 10 bases in between. This CDR3 is 14 amino acids long. CDR3 loop: CASTRGSSGNTIYF. In nucleotides, the CDR3 is TGTGCCAGTACACGGGGGAGCTCTGGAAACACCATATATTTT.

V and J are TRBV4-3 and TRBJ2-1, with D perhaps TRBD1 or TRBD2 (6 bases each). CDR1 LGHNA and CDR2 YSLEER come from the germline V gene. The CDR3 loop spans 17 amino acids. V was shortened by 3 bases and J by 8 bases, with 23 bases between the two germline ends. Here the CDR3 reads CASSHRLSGGGEYEQFF. CDR3 bases: TGCGCCAGCAGCCATCGACTAAGCGGAGGGGGAGAGTATGAGCAGTTCTTC.

The gene calls are TRBV3-1 (or the pseudogene TRBV3-2) and TRBJ2-7; D may match TRBD1 or TRBD2 (5 bases each). V was clipped by 9 bases and J by 2 bases, with 14 bases between them. The length of the CDR3 is 13 residues. Germline V gives CDR1 LGHDT, CDR2 YNNKEL (reference sequence). The CDR3 coding sequence is TGTGCCAGACGGGACCATGACACCTACGAGCAGTACTTC. Translated, it gives CARRDHDTYEQYF.

V gene TRBV28 combines with J gene TRBJ2-7, with 8 bases matching TRBD1. The end of the DNA fits TRBJ2-1 better, so the J call may be wrong. CDR3 size: 16 residues. Germline V gives CDR1 MDHEN, CDR2 SYDVKM. CDR3 protein: CASSPPRGQGAYEQFF. The CDR3 bases are TGTGCCAGCAGTCCACCCCGAGGACAGGGAGCCTACGAGCAGTTCTTC.

This clone appeared once. This chain joins TRBV12-3 or TRBV12-4 and TRBJ1-1; no reliable D call. V shed 0 bases and J shed 8 bases, with 10 bases lying between them. The CDR3 covers 13 residues. The CDR3 spells CASSLAYSSEAFF. CDR3 sequence (DNA): TGTGCCAGCAGTTTAGCGTACAGTTCCGAAGCTTTCTTT.

The chain carries TRBV28 and TRBJ2-1, with 7 positions matching TRBD2. Germline CDR1 is MDHEN and CDR2 is SYDVKM. This CDR3 has 14 amino acids. The J segment lost 9 bases and the V segment lost 2 bases, leaving 7 bases of the junction unmatched. CDR3 in amino acids: CASSLLPREREQFF. In nucleotides, the CDR3 is TGTGCCAGCAGTTTACTCCCGCGGGAGCGTGAGCAGTTCTTC. The complete variable domain, with remaining parts taken from reference TRBV28 and TRBJ2-1, reads DVKVTQSSRYLVKRTGEKVFLECVQDMDHENMFWYRQDPGLGLRLIYFSYDVKMKEKGDIPEGYSVSREKKERFSLILESASTNQTSMYLCASSLLPREREQFFGPGTRLTVL.

The count of this clone is one. One junction end does not reproduce the germline sequence, and a read error may be involved. The chain recombines TRBV23-1 with TRBJ2-7; D remains ambiguous. TRBV23-1 is placed among ORFs of uncertain function. The CDR3 contains 17 residues. The CDR3 loop reads CASNQSFREALLYEQYF. The CDR3 region has the DNA TGCGCCAGCAATCAATCGTTTAGGGAAGCTTTATTGTACGAGCAGTACTTC.

The chain is built from TRBV3-1 (or the pseudogene TRBV3-2) and TRBJ2-3, with 11 positions matching TRBD2. Germline V gene lookup returns CDR1 LGHDT and CDR2 YNNKEL (reference sequence). The CDR3 consists of 19 residues. V was clipped by 3 bases and J by 0 bases; unmatched bases: 11. The CDR3 reads CASSHQGTSGGRSTDTQYF. DNA of the CDR3: TGTGCCAGCAGCCATCAAGGGACTAGCGGAGGGAGGAGCACAGATACGCAGTATTTT.

The chain is built from TRBV7-3 and TRBJ2-3, with D perhaps assigned TRBD1 or TRBD2 (5 bases each). Germline CDR1 and CDR2: SGHTA and FQGTGA. The germline V and J ends were trimmed by 5 bases and 0 bases, with 15 bases remaining between them. CDR3 length equals 16 residues. The chain's CDR3 is CASSPTPGASTDTQYF. The CDR3 DNA is TGTGCCAGCAGCCCGACCCCCGGGGCTAGCACAGATACGCAGTATTTT.

This rearrangement joins TRBV7-8 to TRBJ2-5; the D is unclear. The CDR3 has 15 amino acids. V lost 5 bases to trimming and J lost 4 bases, with 17 bases between them. CDR1 and CDR2 from the germline V gene are SGHVS and FQNEAQ. The chain's CDR3 is CASSPSYRLGETQYF. CDR3 DNA: TGTGCCAGCAGCCCATCGTATCGGCTGGGAGAGACCCAGTACTTC.

The V call is TRBV18, the J call TRBJ2-3; D is perhaps TRBD1 (6 bases). The CDR3 extends over 15 amino acids. The V end was cut by 6 bases, the J end by 3 bases, with 16 bases between. Germline CDR1 is KGHSH and CDR2 is LQKENI. This CDR3 is CASSATWQGTDTQYF. The DNA for the CDR3 is TGTGCCAGCTCCGCGACCTGGCAGGGGACAGATACGCAGTATTTT.

The chain links TRBV4-3 to TRBJ1-6; tentatively, D is TRBD1 (6 bases). This CDR3 is 16 amino acids long. Germline V CDR1 and CDR2: LGHNA, YSLEER. Trimming took 0 bases from V and 1 from J, leaving 7 bases between them. This CDR3 is CASSQDRGSYNSPLHF. The CDR3 DNA reads TGCGCCAGCAGCCAAGATAGGGGGTCCTATAATTCACCCCTCCACTTT.

This chain joins TRBV3-1 (or the pseudogene TRBV3-2) and TRBJ1-1; tentative D call: TRBD1 (5 bases). Germline CDR1 LGHDT, CDR2 YNNKEL (reference sequence). This CDR3 is 17 amino acids long. V dropped 4 bases and J dropped 7 bases, with 25 bases sitting between them. CDR3 protein: CASSPRQGSPPGGEAFF. The CDR3 region has the DNA TGTGCCAGCAGCCCGAGGCAGGGATCCCCCCCCGGGGGTGAAGCTTTCTTT.

This chain's CDR3 is CSADRNNEQFF. The CDR3 coding sequence is TGCAGTGCCGACAGAAACAATGAGCAGTTCTTC. V is TRBV20-1 and J is TRBJ2-1, with D possibly matching TRBD1 (5 bases). Germline values: CDR1 DFQATT, CDR2 SNEGSKA (reference sequence). Trimming cost V 6 bases and J 5 bases, with 8 bases left between them. There are 11 residues in the CDR3.

V usage is TRBV7-7 and J usage is TRBJ2-2; D is undetermined. The CDR3 spans 16 residues. V was pared by 1 base and J by 4 bases, with 13 bases between. Germline lookup yields CDR1 SSHAT and CDR2 FNYEAQ (reference sequence). The CDR3 reads CASSLGRLVGTGELFF. Here the CDR3 DNA reads TGTGCCAGCAGCTTAGGAAGGCTAGTGGGCACCGGGGAGCTGTTTTTT. The entire variable domain, with the rest obtained from reference TRBV7-7 and TRBJ2-2, is as follows: GAGVSQSPRYKVTKRGQDVTLRCDPISSHATLYWYQQALGQGPEFLTYFNYEAQPDKSGLPSDRFSAERPEGSISTLTIQRTEQRDSAMYRCASSLGRLVGTGELFFGEGSRLTVL.